The sequence of this T cell receptor beta chain was determined in a study of breast tumors, draining lymph nodes, adjacent tissues. Notes on this clonotype: Antigen specificity is unknown.

Study-wide results and caveats: Compared with basal-like, luminal-like tumors shared significantly more repertoire with nontumor tissue. Compared with lymph nodes, tumors were less diverse; compared with nontumor tissue, more. The lymph node origin of tumor T cells was framed as consistent with a hypothesis, not demonstrated.

TCRdb reprocessed the multiplex PCR reads with MiXCR, giving one entry per CDR3 protein. Found here are around 190,000 distinct CDR3 sequences, around a third of them singletons; the top ten hold about 4%. Trimming took 4 bases from V and 6 from J, leaving 12 bases between them. Germline assignment: CDR1 SEHNR and CDR2 FQNEAQ (reference sequence). CDR3 length: 14 residues. The lymph nodes were axillary draining lymph nodes from breast cancer patients. The receptor was isolated from a female donor with breast cancer. Some clones in this sample may be carry-over from other donors' samples. J is TRBJ2-2 and V is TRBV7-9; no clear D gene. Sequencing was performed on axillary lymph node tissue. The CDR3 DNA reads as TGTGCCAGCAGCTCCCTGGACGGGTCCGGGGAGCTGTTTTTT. Translation: CASSSLDGSGELFF.